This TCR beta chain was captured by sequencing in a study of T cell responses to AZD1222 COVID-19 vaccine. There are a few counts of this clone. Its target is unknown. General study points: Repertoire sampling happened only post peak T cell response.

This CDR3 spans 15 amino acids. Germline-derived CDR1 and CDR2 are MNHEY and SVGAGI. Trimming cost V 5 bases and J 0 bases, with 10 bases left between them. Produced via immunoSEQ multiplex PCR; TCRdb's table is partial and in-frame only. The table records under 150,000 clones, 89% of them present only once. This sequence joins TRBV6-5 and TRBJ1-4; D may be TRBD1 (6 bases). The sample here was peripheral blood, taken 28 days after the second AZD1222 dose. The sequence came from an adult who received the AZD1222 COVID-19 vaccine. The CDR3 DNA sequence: TGTGCCAGCAGTCGACAGGACGCAACTAATGAAAAACTGTTTTTT. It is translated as CASSRQDATNEKLFF.